This T cell receptor (beta chain) was observed in a study of T-cell reconstitution after alpha-beta-depleted transplantation in children. Findings of the study overall: Once a year had passed after transplant, T-cell counts and diversity came mostly from newly produced T cells. Roughly two months post-transplant, alpha-beta T cells reportedly originated from several hundred graft clones that had expanded.

This clonotype has ten or more counts. Its antigen remains unidentified. Germline V CDR1 and CDR2: SGHRS, YFSETQ. Trimming pared 5 bases from V and 1 base from J, leaving 14 bases between. The CDR3 sequence is 15 residues long. TCRbeta library preparation incorporated unique molecular identifiers. TCRdb reprocessed the PCR reads via MiXCR and lists one record per CDR3 protein. The repertoire holds about 580,000 distinct CDR3 sequences, with roughly 23% as singletons. The receptor was isolated from a boy under two years old who had a stem cell transplant for acute myeloid leukemia, so the T cells may come from the graft donor. Sequences were derived from PBMCs, mostly from graft donor cells, sampled 360 days after TCRalphabeta/CD19-depleted stem cell transplant. The rearrangement links TRBV5-1 to TRBJ2-3, with a tentative D call TRBD1 (6 bases). The CDR3: CASSWQGHGTDTQYF. The CDR3 coding sequence is TGCGCCAGCAGTTGGCAGGGACACGGCACAGATACGCAGTATTTT. Together with reference TRBV5-1 and TRBJ2-3, the CDR3 gives the full variable domain: KAGVTQTPRYLIKTRGQQVTLSCSPISGHRSVSWYQQTPGQGLQFLFEYFSETQRNKGNFPGRFSGRQFSNSRSEMNVSTLELGDSALYLCASSWQGHGTDTQYFGPGTRLTVL.